This TCR beta chain is from a study of blood T cell repertoires in COVID-19. In the study overall: T cells, B-cell-depleted T cells, or PBMCs supplied cDNA or gDNA.

V dropped 2 bases and J dropped 12; count of bases not matched to a gene: 13. From germline, CDR1 is LGHNA and CDR2 YSLEER. This CDR3 is 16 amino acids long. Per the original data handling: Amplification of reference gene primers was used by the study to estimate nucleated cell counts. Repertoires were generated with immunoSEQ multiplex PCR, while TCRdb's copy carries only in-frame clones and drops some. Clone size and V and J calls were adopted from that table, with D and trimming inferred from the DNA. The table has tens of thousands of clones, 75% to 90% seen once. The V call is TRBV4-3, the J call TRBJ2-1, with 10 bases lining up with TRBD2. This TCR was sampled from a man of 80 years or more with acute or convalescent COVID-19. The sample taken for sequencing was peripheral blood. The CDR3 is CASSQLPGLASGAQFF. The CDR3 coding sequence is TGCGCCAGCAGCCAACTGCCGGGACTAGCGTCTGGGGCGCAGTTCTTC.